One sample yielded the 17 T cell receptor beta chains listed below, sequenced in a study of blood T cells in healthy people across ages. With a J-beta primer mix and a sample-barcoded 5' primer, a second PCR ran about 6 to 11 cycles. TCRdb re-called the 5' RACE reads through MiXCR, storing one row per CDR3 protein. The sample records 750,000 to 950,000 distinct CDR3 sequences, about 48% being singletons. Material: blood. These receptors originate from an elderly man in good health.

This clonotype was detected only once. A junction end diverges from the germline sequence, so it may reflect a read error. The CDR3 coding sequence is TGTGCCAGCAGGGAAGGATTAGCGGCCCAAGAGACCCAGTACTTC. It translates to CASREGLAAQETQYF. The chain recombines TRBV2 with TRBJ2-5, with a possible D match to TRBD2 (6 bases). The CDR3 loop spans 15 amino acids. The germline V gene has CDR1 SNHLY and CDR2 FYNNEI.

This clonotype was detected a few times. This chain uses TRBV7-8 with TRBJ2-7, with D unclear. Per the germline V gene, CDR1 is SGHVS and CDR2 is FQNEAQ. V lost 1 base, J lost 2 bases, and 9 bases lay in between. The CDR3 totals 14 residues. The CDR3 nucleotides read TGTGCCAGCAGCTTAGGACACCGTGCCTACGAGCAGTACTTC. Residues: CASSLGHRAYEQYF.

This clonotype was seen only once. This chain links TRBV15 with TRBJ2-1, with TRBD2 matching 7 bases. Per germline, CDR1 LNHNV and CDR2 YYDKDF (reference sequence). Germline trimming cut 3 bases from V and 10 bases from J; bases unmatched to any gene: 12. This CDR3 comprises 15 residues. The CDR3 here is CATSRETRDYGEQFF. CDR3 nucleotide sequence: TGTGCCACCAGCAGGGAGACCCGGGACTACGGAGAGCAGTTCTTC.

The genes are TRBV7-9 and TRBJ2-1, with 8 bases matching TRBD1. V trimming: 5 bases; J trimming: 7 bases; junction bases outside the gene matches: 13. The CDR3 extends over 16 amino acids. Per the germline V gene, CDR1 is SEHNR and CDR2 is FQNEAQ (reference sequence). CDR3 amino acids: CASSLPAGGYENEQFF. CDR3 bases: TGTGCCAGCAGCCTTCCTGCAGGGGGCTATGAAAATGAGCAGTTCTTC.

Of note for this clonotype: Compared with germline, one end of the junction differs, possibly owing to a read error. The rearrangement links TRBV7-2 to TRBJ2-7; D gene uncertain. This CDR3 comprises 13 residues. Germline assignment: CDR1 SGHTA and CDR2 FQGNSA. This chain's CDR3 is CASSSPFSYKQYF. For the CDR3, the DNA is TGCGCCAGCAGCTCTCCCTTCTCCTACAAGCAGTACTTC.

The chain links TRBV24-1 to TRBJ2-5; D unresolved. Germline-derived CDR1 and CDR2 are KGHDR and SFDVKD. The V end was cut by 7 bases, the J end by 1 base, with 15 bases between. The CDR3 totals 15 residues. DNA of the CDR3: TGTGCCACCAGCCCGCGCCGCGGAACCCAAGAGACCCAGTACTTC. It translates to CATSPRRGTQETQYF.

The CDR3 region has the DNA TGCAGTGCCCCTGCCTGGACCCGGGATTCACCCCTCCACTTT. Protein product: CSAPAWTRDSPLHF. The chain joins TRBV20-1 to TRBJ1-6; D remains unclear. The CDR3 is 14 amino acids. The V end lost 6 bases, the J end lost 8 bases, and 17 bases lay between the germline ends. In germline, CDR1 is DFQATT, CDR2 SNEGSKA (reference sequence).

This clonotype was observed a handful of times. A read error may account for a junction end that differs from germline. V is TRBV20-1 and J is TRBJ2-7; the match to TRBD2 covers 7 bases. Per the germline V gene, CDR1 is DFQATT and CDR2 is SNEGSKA (reference sequence). The CDR3 is 14 amino acids. The CDR3 sequence is CSAKKRDVFYEQYF. The CDR3 nucleotides read TGTAGTGCAAAAAAGCGGGACGTGTTTTACGAGCAGTACTTC.

The chain couples TRBV3-1 to TRBJ1-1; perhaps TRBD1 as D (6 bases). The CDR3 is 14 amino acids. The germline CDR1 and CDR2 sequences are LGHDT and YNNKEL (reference sequence). V was trimmed by 2 bases and J by 2 bases, leaving 9 bases between them. CDR3 bases: TGTGCCAGCAGCCAACGGGGGGCCAACACTGAAGCTTTCTTT. It translates to CASSQRGANTEAFF.

The chain has TRBV7-2 and TRBJ1-2; 7 bases map to TRBD1. There are 16 residues in the CDR3. Trimming took 5 bases from V and 0 from J; bases not matched to a gene: 9. CDR1 SGHTA and CDR2 FQGNSA come from the germline V gene. The CDR3 bases are TGTGCCAGCAGCCTGGGAGGGACAGCAGCTAACTATGGCTACACCTTC. Protein: CASSLGGTAANYGYTF.

The chain employs TRBV6-1 and TRBJ2-7; D remains unclear. V was pared by 5 bases and J by 2 bases, with 13 bases between. The CDR3 sequence is 14 residues long. CDR1 MNHNS and CDR2 SASEGT come from the germline V gene. This CDR3 is CASSPHTIAYEQYF. The CDR3 DNA reads TGTGCCAGCAGTCCTCATACTATCGCCTACGAGCAGTACTTC.

V is TRBV29-1 and J is TRBJ2-7, with 8 bases fitting TRBD1. The CDR3 loop spans 12 amino acids. Per the germline V gene, CDR1 is SQVTM and CDR2 is ANQGSEA. V was clipped by 7 bases and J by 2 bases; unmatched bases: 4. CDR3 residues: CSGKTGAYEQYF. In DNA form, the CDR3 reads TGCAGCGGTAAGACAGGGGCCTACGAGCAGTACTTC.

The chain couples TRBV2 to TRBJ2-3; D remains ambiguous. CDR1 SNHLY and CDR2 FYNNEI come from the germline V gene. V gave up 3 bases and J gave up 2 bases, with 12 bases separating them. This CDR3 has 15 amino acids. The CDR3 here is CASSDLNPYTDTQYF. The DNA for the CDR3 is TGTGCCAGCAGTGACCTCAACCCCTACACAGATACGCAGTATTTT. Together with reference TRBV2 and TRBJ2-3, the CDR3 gives the full variable domain: EPEVTQTPSHQVTQMGQEVILRCVPISNHLYFYWYRQILGQKVEFLVSFYNNEISEKSEIFDDQFSVERPDGSNFTLKIRSTKLEDSAMYFCASSDLNPYTDTQYFGPGTRLTVL.

The chain joins TRBV14 to TRBJ2-5, with D hard to call. CDR1 is SGHDN, CDR2 FVKESK, per germline. This CDR3 is 12 amino acids long. V was clipped by 1 base and J by 6 bases, with 6 bases between them. The CDR3 spells CASSQVPQTQYF. As DNA, the CDR3 is TGTGCCAGCAGCCAAGTCCCACAGACCCAGTACTTC.

This chain uses TRBV20-1 with TRBJ2-4, with D unclear. This CDR3 is 14 amino acids long. Germline V gene data show CDR1 as DFQATT and CDR2 as SNEGSKA (reference sequence). V lost 3 bases, J lost 6 bases, and 15 bases lay in between. The CDR3: CSASTTLSPNIQYF. CDR3 DNA sequence: TGCAGTGCTAGTACGACTCTCTCTCCAAACATTCAGTACTTC.

This sequence joins TRBV5-1 and TRBJ2-1, with 14 bases aligning to TRBD2. Germline lookup yields CDR1 SGHRS and CDR2 YFSETQ. The CDR3 covers 15 residues. V was pared by 4 bases and J by 7 bases, with 4 bases of the junction left unmatched. CDR3 sequence: CASSTGLAGANEQFF. CDR3 in DNA: TGCGCCAGCAGCACGGGACTAGCGGGAGCAAATGAGCAGTTCTTC.

The V and J genes are TRBV20-1 and TRBJ2-7; 10 bases fit TRBD2. Unmatched junction bases numbered 12, after V lost 0 bases and J lost 7 bases. CDR3 length equals 16 residues. Germline loops: CDR1 DFQATT, CDR2 SNEGSKA (reference sequence). The CDR3 sequence: CSARDRGPSGSSEQYF. Here the CDR3 DNA reads TGCAGTGCTAGAGATCGCGGCCCTAGCGGGAGTAGTGAGCAGTACTTC.